Many counts were recorded for the clone carrying this TCR beta chain. The antigen is not known. TCRdb independently ran MiXCR on the 5' RACE reads; one entry per CDR3 protein. This sample has approximately 500,000 distinct CDR3 sequences; roughly 13% occur once, and the top ten carry about 6.8%. The data were obtained in a study of CD8 T cells in ankylosing spondylitis. Whole-study findings and limits: Significant enrichment of disease-linked clones was reported in matched ankylosing spondylitis synovial fluid. Disease-linked clones, CD8+, were relatively rare in peripheral blood. A TCR beta motif of roughly 8 highly homologous variants appeared characteristic of ankylosing spondylitis blood.

The TCR was taken from a male donor with ankylosing spondylitis. Sequenced: blood, either unsorted or a sorted T cell fraction (not recorded which).

The CDR3 sequence is CASSLRRNTGELFF. The DNA for the CDR3 is TGTGCCAGCAGTTTACGACGAAACACCGGGGAGCTGTTTTTT. The chain is built from TRBV12-3 or TRBV12-4 and TRBJ2-2; D gene unclear. The CDR3 sequence is 14 residues long. The ends were cut back, 2 bases at V and 2 bases at J, with 6 bases in the middle.